This T cell receptor (beta chain) was observed in a study of T cell repertoires in cytomegalovirus infection. As for the study in general: Evidence of both CMV infection and a matching HLA type came from public TCR beta signatures.

The CDR3 loop spans 19 amino acids. Germline V gene data show CDR1 as MNHNS and CDR2 as SASEGT. Unmatched junction bases numbered 23, after V lost 6 bases and J lost 3 bases. Study-wide points: Dominant in the ex vivo response were TCR beta clonotypes restricted by HLA-C and specific for CMV. Carriage of CMV together with the relevant HLA was identifiable through cumulative public TCR beta family frequency.

This clonotype has more than one count but fewer than ten. Its antigen remains unidentified. TCRdb fed the reads into MiXCR, producing one record per CDR3 protein. The sample gives 200,000 or so distinct CDR3 sequences, 28% of which show up once; approximately 30% is in the top ten. The chain joins TRBV6-1 to TRBJ2-7; TRBD1 aligns across 7 bases. The sequence was obtained from a human donor in good health (CMV status not recorded). Some clones in this sample may be carry-over from other donors' samples. Sequences were obtained from PBMCs. The CDR3 loop reads CASRVDRVSFGLLSYEQYF. CDR3 nucleotides: TGTGCCAGCAGGGTCGACAGGGTCTCTTTTGGGCTCCTGAGCTACGAGCAGTACTTC.